What follows are 23 T cell receptor beta chains derived from one specimen sequenced in a study of identical twins. TCRdb re-called the 5' RACE reads with MiXCR, one entry per CDR3 protein. The table has fewer than 550,000 distinct CDR3 sequences, 14% seen once; the top ten hold approximately 1%. These data are also associated with another study on yellow fever vaccine responses in identical twins.

Sequences were obtained from CD4+ T cells sorted from blood. The receptors were sampled from a woman aged 18 to 35 in good health.

The rearrangement uses TRBV12-3 or TRBV12-4 and TRBJ1-2; 9 bases match TRBD1. This CDR3 region has 15 residues. J lost 4 bases, V lost 5 bases, and 8 bases had no gene match. The CDR3 sequence: CASSPRQGGSYGYTF. CDR3 DNA sequence: TGTGCCAGCAGTCCTCGACAGGGGGGGTCCTATGGCTACACCTTC.

This clonotype was found a few times. V is TRBV20-1 and J is TRBJ2-7, with 8 bases matching TRBD1. Trimming took 3 bases from V and 2 from J; bases not matched to a gene: 3. Germline assignment: CDR1 DFQATT and CDR2 SNEGSKA (reference sequence). The CDR3 has 13 amino acids. The CDR3 DNA reads TGCAGTGCTAGTAGACAGGGGCCCTACGAGCAGTACTTC. Encoded protein: CSASRQGPYEQYF.

The chain uses TRBV6-5 and TRBJ2-3; 11 positions match TRBD2. V dropped 0 bases and J dropped 1; count of bases not matched to a gene: 9. The CDR3 sequence is 19 residues long. Per the germline V gene, CDR1 is MNHEY and CDR2 is SVGAGI. CDR3 protein: CASSYSSSGRDRRTDTQYF. The CDR3 DNA reads as TGTGCCAGCAGTTACTCGAGTAGCGGGAGGGATCGACGCACAGATACGCAGTATTTT.

The rearrangement uses TRBV7-2 and TRBJ2-7; the D is unclear. V shed 3 bases and J shed 6 bases, with 12 bases lying between them. The CDR3 extends over 13 amino acids. Germline CDR1 and CDR2: SGHTA and FQGNSA. The DNA of the CDR3 is TGTGCCAGCAGCTTCCTCCGGATGAGCGAGCAGTACTTC. The encoded protein is CASSFLRMSEQYF. The variable domain in full, completed from reference TRBV7-2 and TRBJ2-7, reads GAGVSQSPSNKVTEKGKDVELRCDPISGHTALYWYRQSLGQGLEFLIYFQGNSAPDKSGLPSDRFSAERTGGSVSTLTIQRTQQEDSAVYLCASSFLRMSEQYFGPGTRLTVT.

J is TRBJ2-1 and V is TRBV29-1, with TRBD2 identical over 10 bases. V was pared by 8 bases and J by 5 bases, with 6 bases of the junction left unmatched. CDR1 SQVTM and CDR2 ANQGSEA come from the germline V gene. The CDR3 covers 13 residues. This CDR3 is CSLGLAVHNEQFF. The CDR3 DNA is TGCAGCCTAGGACTAGCGGTCCACAATGAGCAGTTCTTC.

V is TRBV10-3 and J is TRBJ2-5; 7 nucleotides line up with TRBD2. The germline V gene encodes CDR1 ENHRY and CDR2 SYGVKD. V was pared by 7 bases and J by 1 base, with 12 bases of the junction left unmatched. The CDR3 sequence is 16 residues long. As DNA, the CDR3 is TGTGCCATCAAGTTCGACGGAGCGGGGCCCCAAGAGACCCAGTACTTC. Translating gives CAIKFDGAGPQETQYF.

This clonotype has just a few counts. The chain recombines TRBV6-5 with TRBJ2-5, with D possibly matching TRBD1 (6 bases). CDR3 length: 15 amino acids. V lost 0 bases, J lost 3 bases, and 11 bases lay in between. Germline CDR1 and CDR2: MNHEY and SVGAGI. The CDR3 nucleotides read TGTGCCAGCAGTTACTCGATACAGGGCGAAGAGACCCAGTACTTC. It codes for CASSYSIQGEETQYF.

This clonotype was counted ten times or more. The gene calls are TRBV5-1 and TRBJ2-3; D perhaps matches TRBD1 (6 bases). The CDR3 contains 14 residues. V lost 4 bases, J lost 0 bases, and 9 bases lay in between. Germline V gene sequence: CDR1 SGHRS, CDR2 YFSETQ. CDR3 coding DNA: TGCGCCAGCAGCGAGGGGGACAGCACAGATACGCAGTATTTT. Protein: CASSEGDSTDTQYF.

This clonotype was detected a few times. The rearrangement uses TRBV7-9 and TRBJ1-2; D is unclear. V was pared by 5 bases and J by 8 bases, with 6 bases between. The germline V gene has CDR1 SEHNR and CDR2 FQNEAQ (reference sequence). CDR3 size: 10 residues. CDR3 nucleotides: TGTGCCAGCAGCCCGGAGGGCTACACCTTC. It yields the protein CASSPEGYTF.

This clonotype turned up a few times. The chain combines TRBV15 with TRBJ1-4; 9 bases are shared with TRBD1. CDR3 length: 15 residues. CDR1 LNHNV and CDR2 YYDKDF come from the germline V gene (reference sequence). J gave up 8 bases and V 5 bases, and 9 bases lay outside the gene matches. CDR3 sequence: CATSLRDRAQEKLFF. The CDR3 bases are TGTGCCACCAGCTTACGGGACAGGGCGCAGGAAAAACTGTTTTTT.

Only a few counts were recorded for this clonotype. The CDR3 sequence: CSATKAGGMTDTQYF. The CDR3 DNA sequence: TGCAGTGCTACCAAAGCGGGGGGGATGACAGATACGCAGTATTTT. The gene calls are TRBV20-1 and TRBJ2-3; 10 nucleotides agree with TRBD2. From germline, CDR1 is DFQATT and CDR2 SNEGSKA (reference sequence). The CDR3 is 15 amino acids. Trimming cost V 4 bases and J 3 bases; bases outside gene matches: 7.

A few counts support this clonotype. The chain combines TRBV7-2 with TRBJ2-1; D is perhaps TRBD2 (6 bases). The CDR3 consists of 13 residues. V lost 4 bases and J 3 bases, leaving 7 bases between the germline ends. Germline loops: CDR1 SGHTA, CDR2 FQGNSA. The CDR3 nucleotides are TGTGCCAGCAGCTCGGACTACTACAATGAGCAGTTCTTC. Translating it yields CASSSDYYNEQFF. The full variable domain, completed using reference TRBV7-2 and TRBJ2-1, is GAGVSQSPSNKVTEKGKDVELRCDPISGHTALYWYRQSLGQGLEFLIYFQGNSAPDKSGLPSDRFSAERTGGSVSTLTIQRTQQEDSAVYLCASSSDYYNEQFFGPGTRLTVL.

The chain combines TRBV5-5 with TRBJ2-5, with TRBD2 identical over 7 bases. Trimming cost V 4 bases and J 4 bases; bases outside gene matches: 7. The CDR3 contains 14 residues. Germline loops: CDR1 SGHKS, CDR2 YYEKEE (reference sequence). DNA for the CDR3: TGTGCCAGCAGCCGGGGGGTTTGGGTAGAGACCCAGTACTTC. It yields the protein CASSRGVWVETQYF.

This clonotype turned up a few times. The chain carries TRBV29-1 and TRBJ1-2; no definite D call. The CDR3 sequence is 13 residues long. V was trimmed by 6 bases and J by 1 base, leaving 12 bases between them. Germline loops: CDR1 SQVTM, CDR2 ANQGSEA. The CDR3 coding sequence is TGCAGCGTCCCCGCCAGAGATAACTATGGCTACACCTTC. It is translated as CSVPARDNYGYTF.

The sample holds many counts of this clonotype. The chain has TRBV10-3 and TRBJ2-3; TRBD2 might be the D (6 bases). This CDR3 is built from 14 residues. Germline-derived CDR1 and CDR2 are ENHRY and SYGVKD. V lost 10 bases, J lost 4 bases, and 18 bases lay in between. Written as DNA, the CDR3 is TGTGCCACCTGCGGTGAGCGGGCGGCAGATACGCAGTATTTT. Protein: CATCGERAADTQYF.

On this clonotype: A read error may explain this, as a much larger clone is one base away. This sequence joins TRBV4-3 and TRBJ2-1; D might be TRBD2 (5 bases). Looked up from germline, CDR1 is LGHNA and CDR2 is YSLEER. This CDR3 is built from 14 residues. Trimming shortened V by 6 bases and J by 4 bases, and 13 bases separated the two germline ends. The CDR3 DNA sequence: TGCGCCAGCAGTAGGACTCTGAAATACAATGAGCAGTTCTTC. Its protein is CASSRTLKYNEQFF.

This chain links TRBV4-1 with TRBJ2-3; 12 bases line up with TRBD2. J was trimmed by 0 bases and V by 4 bases; bases with no gene match: 14. The germline V gene has CDR1 MGHRA and CDR2 YSYEKL. CDR3 length equals 20 residues. CDR3 sequence (DNA): TGCGCCAGCAGCCTAAGGACTAGCGGGACCCCTAGAACTAGCACAGATACGCAGTATTTT. Amino acids: CASSLRTSGTPRTSTDTQYF.

This clonotype was counted once. The rearrangement links TRBV18 to TRBJ1-1; TRBD1 aligns across 7 bases. The CDR3 runs to 13 residues. V lost 6 bases and J lost 8; bases outside the gene matches: 9. Germline-derived CDR1 and CDR2 are KGHSH and LQKENI. Here the CDR3 DNA reads TGTGCCAGCTCCCTTGAGACAGGGCGGGAAGCTTTCTTT. It codes for CASSLETGREAFF.

The V call is TRBV19, the J call TRBJ1-5, with TRBD1 matching 7 bases. V was clipped by 3 bases and J by 4 bases; unmatched bases: 12. Germline lookup yields CDR1 LNHDA and CDR2 SQIVND (reference sequence). The CDR3 consists of 17 residues. This chain's CDR3 is CASSMVHGTAINQPQHF. Written as DNA, the CDR3 is TGTGCCAGTAGTATGGTGCACGGGACAGCGATAAATCAGCCCCAGCATTTT. Based on the CDR3 plus reference TRBV19 and TRBJ1-5, the full variable domain is DGGITQSPKYLFRKEGQNVTLSCEQNLNHDAMYWYRQDPGQGLRLIYYSQIVNDFQKGDIAEGYSVSREKKESFPLTVTSAQKNPTAFYLCASSMVHGTAINQPQHFGDGTRLSIL.

This sequence joins TRBV24-1 and TRBJ2-2, with no clear D. Germline values: CDR1 KGHDR, CDR2 SFDVKD. V was shortened by 5 bases and J by 1 base, with 7 bases between the two germline ends. This CDR3 is built from 14 residues. DNA of the CDR3: TGTGCCACCAGTGGCGTGGGGAACACCGGGGAGCTGTTTTTT. Translation gives CATSGVGNTGELFF.

This clonotype has just a few counts. The J gene is TRBJ2-3, the V gene TRBV23-1; unclear D gene. TRBV23-1 is noted as an ORF with a role that remains uncertain. V lost 6 bases to trimming and J lost 0 bases, with 16 bases between them. The CDR3 is 16 amino acids. CDR3 sequence: CASSLSASASTDTQYF. The CDR3 bases are TGCGCCAGCAGCCTCTCGGCGTCCGCTAGCACAGATACGCAGTATTTT.

This clonotype was counted between two and nine times. The CDR3 DNA follows: TGTGCCAGCAGCAAAGACCTTTCCTCGAAGGCTGAAGATACGCAGTATTTT. Protein sequence: CASSKDLSSKAEDTQYF. This chain joins TRBV21-1 and TRBJ2-3. TRBV21-1 is a known pseudogene. CDR3 size: 17 residues.

V is TRBV12-5 and J is TRBJ2-1; D might be TRBD1 (7 bases). V was cut by 5 bases and J by 5 bases, with 22 bases left in between. The CDR3 length is 17 residues. Germline CDR1 reads LGHNT; CDR2 reads FRNRAP. The CDR3 loop reads CASGETAVRDSNNEQFF. The CDR3 DNA follows: TGTGCTAGTGGTGAAACCGCGGTGCGGGACAGTAACAATGAGCAGTTCTTC.